This T cell receptor (beta chain) derives from a study of cytomegalovirus exposure and HLA in healthy donors. Germline assignment: CDR1 GTSNPN and CDR2 SVGIG (reference sequence). The CDR3 sequence is 13 residues long. Germline trimming cut 4 bases from V and 6 bases from J; bases unmatched to any gene: 5. The PCR used 60 Vbeta and 13 Jbeta primers. Per the original data handling: Unique TCR beta chains numbered approximately 76 million in a later analysis, with roughly 10 million shared. This table comes from immunoSEQ multiplex PCR, and its TCRdb copy is limited to in-frame clones, with some not included. D and trimming come from the DNA, and the V and J calls and clone size come from that table. This table has around 200,000 clones, about three quarters appearing once. General study findings and limits: In vitro data verified a few CMV-associated chains as specific for CMV antigens. Later, an analysis found that common viral pathogens appeared to be linked with several of the most significant clusters. Cytomegalovirus-associated TCR beta chains were listed, numbering over 150.

Regarding this clone: The antigen is not known.

This rearrangement joins TRBV30 to TRBJ1-2, with TRBD1 identical over 10 bases. Sequencing used PBMCs. The sequence came from a male donor in good health and CMV-seronegative. The CDR3 coding sequence is TGTGCCTGGACTAAGGACAGGGGGAATGGCTACACCTTC. Its translation: CAWTKDRGNGYTF.